The 9 T cell receptor beta chains given below trace back to one sample, sequenced in a study of cytomegalovirus exposure and HLA in healthy donors. The PCR contained 60 Vbeta and 13 Jbeta primers. Assay: immunoSEQ multiplex PCR; the TCRdb copy retains only in-frame clones and omits some. The data hold fewer than 250,000 clones, with about 85% observed a single time. Sequenced input: PBMCs. Source of these receptors: a human donor in good health.

The CDR3 reads CASSGQGAKENQPQHF. The CDR3 nucleotides are TGTGCCAGCAGTGGACAGGGGGCTAAAGAGAATCAGCCCCAGCATTTT. The genes are TRBV2 and TRBJ1-5; 10 bases fit TRBD1. The CDR3 is made up of 16 amino acids. J lost 4 bases, V lost 4 bases, and 7 bases had no gene match. Germline assignment: CDR1 SNHLY and CDR2 FYNNEI.

The chain joins TRBV2 to TRBJ1-1; TRBD1 might be the D (6 bases). V lost 4 bases and J lost 6, with 12 bases in between. CDR3 size: 13 residues. CDR1 is SNHLY and CDR2 is FYNNEI in the germline V gene. In DNA form, the CDR3 reads TGTGCCAGCAGTGCGGGAAACAGGGCTGAAGCTTTCTTT. Amino acids: CASSAGNRAEAFF.

The chain has TRBV5-1 and TRBJ2-7; 13 bases are shared with TRBD2. Germline CDR1 reads SGHRS; CDR2 reads YFSETQ. CDR3 length: 16 amino acids. J gave up 4 bases and V 6 bases, and 10 bases lay outside the gene matches. The CDR3 reads CASTPTGLAGEYEQYF. CDR3 nucleotide sequence: TGCGCCAGCACCCCGACAGGACTAGCGGGAGAGTACGAGCAGTACTTC. The full variable domain, with the rest looked up from reference TRBV5-1 and TRBJ2-7, is KAGVTQTPRYLIKTRGQQVTLSCSPISGHRSVSWYQQTPGQGLQFLFEYFSETQRNKGNFPGRFSGRQFSNSRSEMNVSTLELGDSALYLCASTPTGLAGEYEQYFGPGTRLTVT.

The J gene is TRBJ1-6, the V gene TRBV4-2, with 9 nucleotides matching TRBD1. The CDR3 covers 17 residues. Per germline, CDR1 LGHNA and CDR2 YNFKEQ. V lost 1 base to trimming and J lost 10 bases; unmatched junction nucleotides: 11. The CDR3 sequence is CASSQGGWDRVRSPLHF. DNA of the CDR3: TGTGCCAGCAGCCAAGGGGGATGGGACAGGGTCAGATCACCCCTCCACTTT.

J is TRBJ2-5 and V is TRBV5-1; TRBD2 matches at 11 bases. The V gene's germline CDR1 is SGHRS and CDR2 YFSETQ. CDR3 length: 14 amino acids. Unmatched junction bases numbered 4, after V lost 4 bases and J lost 5 bases. The CDR3 sequence is CASSGLAGMETQYF. The CDR3, as DNA: TGCGCCAGCAGCGGACTAGCGGGCATGGAGACCCAGTACTTC. Supplemented by reference TRBV5-1 and TRBJ2-5, the full variable domain reads KAGVTQTPRYLIKTRGQQVTLSCSPISGHRSVSWYQQTPGQGLQFLFEYFSETQRNKGNFPGRFSGRQFSNSRSEMNVSTLELGDSALYLCASSGLAGMETQYFGPGTRLLVL.

The chain employs TRBV28 and TRBJ2-1; the match to TRBD2 covers 7 bases. The CDR3 covers 15 residues. Unmatched junction bases numbered 10, after V lost 6 bases and J lost 5 bases. Looked up from germline, CDR1 is MDHEN and CDR2 is SYDVKM. The CDR3 spells CASRAGVVGDNEQFF. The CDR3 coding sequence is TGTGCCAGCAGGGCGGGAGTGGTTGGGGACAATGAGCAGTTCTTC.

In this sample, this clone turned up once. The chain links TRBV6-5 to TRBJ1-5; D might be TRBD1 (6 bases). In germline, CDR1 is MNHEY, CDR2 SVGAGI. V was cut by 6 bases and J by 4 bases, with 10 bases left in between. This CDR3 is 13 amino acids long. This CDR3 reads CASREQGNQPQHF. The CDR3 DNA sequence: TGTGCCAGCAGGGAACAGGGTAATCAGCCCCAGCATTTT.

The chain carries TRBV6-5 and TRBJ1-4; maybe TRBD1 (6 bases). This CDR3 is 14 amino acids long. V was trimmed by 5 bases and J by 5 bases, leaving 12 bases between them. Germline CDR1 reads MNHEY; CDR2 reads SVGAGI. CDR3 nucleotide sequence: TGTGCCAGCAGTCCGGGCGGACAGAATGAAAAACTGTTTTTT. Protein sequence: CASSPGGQNEKLFF.

This clone was observed a few times. The rearrangement joins TRBV10-3 to TRBJ2-5; 7 nucleotides match TRBD1. The germline CDR1 and CDR2 sequences are ENHRY and SYGVKD. The CDR3 extends over 15 amino acids. V trimming: 4 bases; J trimming: 1 base; junction bases outside the gene matches: 6. As DNA, the CDR3 is TGTGCCATCAGTGGGCCGGGACAGCTCCAAGAGACCCAGTACTTC. Protein: CAISGPGQLQETQYF.